These 12 T cell receptor beta chains originate from one sample sequenced in a study of high-grade serous ovarian cancer treatment subgroups. The repertoire was sequenced with immunoSEQ multiplex PCR; TCRdb's copy has only in-frame clones and lacks some. Among some 7,000 clones, almost 80% were seen once, and the ten largest hold around 4.5%. The tumor samples were collected prior to definitive surgery or chemotherapy. The sample was tumor tissue. The source is a human donor with high-grade serous ovarian cancer.

J is TRBJ1-6 and V is TRBV2; the D is unclear. CDR1 is SNHLY, CDR2 FYNNEI, per germline. CDR3 length equals 14 residues. The germline V and J ends were trimmed by 4 bases and 0 bases, with 4 bases remaining between them. The CDR3 loop reads CASSGSSYNSPLHF. CDR3 DNA sequence: TGTGCCAGCAGTGGGAGCTCCTATAATTCACCCCTCCACTTT. Full variable domain (missing parts from reference TRBV2 and TRBJ1-6): EPEVTQTPSHQVTQMGQEVILRCVPISNHLYFYWYRQILGQKVEFLVSFYNNEISEKSEIFDDQFSVERPDGSNFTLKIRSTKLEDSAMYFCASSGSSYNSPLHFGNGTRLTVT.

CDR3 in DNA: TGCGCCAGCAGCCAAGATGGTACAGGGAAGATTGAAAAACTGTTTTTT. Its translation: CASSQDGTGKIEKLFF. This rearrangement joins TRBV4-1 to TRBJ1-4, with a weak D call TRBD1 (6 bases). CDR1 is MGHRA and CDR2 is YSYEKL in the germline V gene. The CDR3 has 16 amino acids. V was shortened by 0 bases and J by 7 bases, with 15 bases between the two germline ends.

This rearrangement joins TRBV7-2 to TRBJ1-1, with a weak D call TRBD1 (6 bases). This CDR3 has 13 residues. Germline values: CDR1 SGHTA, CDR2 FQGNSA. Trimming removed 4 bases at V and 12 bases at J, with 18 bases between. The CDR3 coding sequence is TGTGCCAGCAGCTCCCGGGGGCTCGGCCGGACTTTCTTT. Protein product: CASSSRGLGRTFF.

This clone turned up a few times. The gene calls are TRBV11-3 and TRBJ2-2, with D hard to call. Germline lookup yields CDR1 SGHNT and CDR2 YENEEA. Deletions cut 5 bases from V and 1 base from J, with 14 bases between. The CDR3 is made up of 16 amino acids. The CDR3 region is CASSPSLTRNTGELFF. The CDR3 DNA is TGTGCCAGCAGCCCCTCTTTGACGAGGAACACCGGGGAGCTGTTTTTT.

The CDR3 DNA reads as TGTGCCAGCAGTTACGGGGACAATCAGCCCCAGCATTTT. It encodes CASSYGDNQPQHF. The rearrangement links TRBV6-6 to TRBJ1-5; no clear D. Per the germline V gene, CDR1 is MNHNY and CDR2 is SVGAGI (reference sequence). The ends were cut back, 2 bases at V and 3 bases at J, with 5 bases in the middle. There are 13 residues in the CDR3.

This clone was counted a few times. V is TRBV7-3 and J is TRBJ2-5; weak D call: TRBD2 (5 bases). V lost 5 bases and J lost 7, with 17 bases in between. Germline V CDR1 and CDR2: SGHTA, FQGTGA. The CDR3 totals 14 residues. The CDR3 DNA reads TGTGCCAGCAGCCCTGCGGGTGGGTCGGGGACCCAGTACTTC. Its translation is CASSPAGGSGTQYF.

The V call is TRBV19, the J call TRBJ2-5; TRBD2 is a possible D gene (6 bases). Germline V gene sequence: CDR1 LNHDA, CDR2 SQIVND (reference sequence). The CDR3 loop spans 14 amino acids. V shed 3 bases and J shed 3 bases, with 11 bases lying between them. This CDR3 reads CASSIRGIKETQYF. The CDR3 DNA follows: TGTGCCAGTAGTATTCGGGGGATTAAAGAGACCCAGTACTTC.

This clone was observed a single time. The rearrangement joins TRBV5-6 to TRBJ2-5, with 10 bases aligning to TRBD1. Germline V CDR1 and CDR2: SGHDT, YYEEEE. V shed 3 bases and J 5 bases; nucleotides not matched to a gene: 7. This CDR3 spans 15 amino acids. The DNA for the CDR3 is TGTGCCAGCAGCTCAAACGACAGGGGGCGTGAGACCCAGTACTTC. Translated: CASSSNDRGRETQYF.

The genes are TRBV27 and TRBJ2-1; TRBD2 matches at 11 bases. This CDR3 comprises 15 residues. With 6 bases clipped from V and 0 bases from J, the junction kept 1 base outside the gene matches. Germline CDR1 reads MNHEY; CDR2 reads SMNVEV (reference sequence). CDR3 protein: CASSLAGGSYNEQFF. The CDR3 bases are TGTGCCAGCAGCCTAGCGGGGGGCTCCTACAATGAGCAGTTCTTC.

The chain has TRBV6-1 and TRBJ2-1; a possible D gene is TRBD1 (5 bases). The CDR3 extends over 11 amino acids. CDR1 MNHNS and CDR2 SASEGT come from the germline V gene. V was pared by 6 bases and J by 13 bases, with 13 bases between. CDR3 amino acids: CASRGQGSQFF. CDR3 nucleotides: TGTGCCAGCAGGGGCCAGGGATCTCAGTTCTTC.

The gene calls are TRBV6-1 and TRBJ2-7; tentative D call: TRBD2 (6 bases). CDR1 MNHNS and CDR2 SASEGT come from the germline V gene. Between the trimmed V and J ends, which lost 7 bases and 0 bases, there was a span of 16 bases. The CDR3 is 15 residues long. CDR3 residues: CASTPGGSISYEQYF. As DNA, the CDR3 is TGTGCCAGCACCCCTGGGGGGTCCATCTCCTACGAGCAGTACTTC.

This sequence joins TRBV5-1 and TRBJ2-5, with D tentatively TRBD1 (6 bases). With the DNA end fitting TRBJ2-7 better, the J assignment may be wrong. CDR1 and CDR2 from the germline V gene are SGHRS and YFSETQ. The CDR3 loop spans 14 amino acids. CDR3 nucleotides: TGCGCCAGCAGCTGGCAGGGGCCGGGCTACGAGCAGTACTTC. It encodes CASSWQGPGYEQYF.